The clone carrying this T cell receptor (beta chain) was observed a handful of times. Its target is not known. RNA transcripts provided the source from which TCR beta CDR3 regions were amplified. HTBI primers were employed in a first-round RT-PCR of the TCR CDR3. One entry per CDR3 protein, called by TCRdb with MiXCR from the multiplex PCR reads. The data contain about 300,000 distinct CDR3 sequences, approximately 18% of them singletons. From germline, CDR1 is SEHNR and CDR2 FQNEAQ (reference sequence). Between the trimmed V and J ends, which lost 5 bases and 5 bases, there was a span of 19 bases. The CDR3 loop spans 15 amino acids. This sample is part of a study of T cells in Graves' hyperthyroidism and ophthalmopathy. Study in general: Peripheral blood specimens were obtained at initial diagnosis, prior to any treatment.

Among ophthalmopathy patients, the Clinical Activity Score reached at least 3, the NOSPECS grade reached at least 4, and duration remained under 3 months. Study observations and caveats: Most thyroid clonotypes that were expanded above 0.001 also turned up in blood. Model-based prediction identified ophthalmopathy a median around 6.5 months prior to its onset.

This clonotype originated in a man aged 45 to 65 with Graves' ophthalmopathy. The sample comprised blood. The chain employs TRBV7-9 and TRBJ2-7; the D is unclear. The CDR3 sequence is CASSPQFGPIDEQYF. CDR3 sequence (DNA): TGTGCCAGCAGCCCCCAGTTTGGCCCCATCGACGAGCAGTACTTC.